The clone carrying this T cell receptor (beta chain) was recorded many times. Via MiXCR, TCRdb re-called the RACE reads, giving one row per CDR3 protein. The table shows about 140,000 distinct CDR3 sequences, with 10% to 15% occurring only once. This entry comes from a study of human T cells and chemical hapten exposure. On the study more broadly: Each patient's scalp received weekly diphenylcyclopropenone throughout the approximately 24-week study.

V lost 0 bases to trimming and J lost 3 bases, with 20 bases between them. CDR3 size: 17 residues. Germline CDR1 DFQATT, CDR2 SNEGSKA (reference sequence). Time point given: patch test 2, 6 weeks after DPC sensitization. Treatment described: therapeutic diphenylcyclopropenone sensitization with weekly scalp DPC. V and J are TRBV20-1 and TRBJ1-1, with D maybe TRBD1 (6 bases). The sequencing here drew on whole blood, taken in connection with sensitization to the hapten diphenylcyclopropenone (DPC). This receptor was identified in a woman aged 50 to 60 with alopecia areata. Some clones in this sample may be carry-over from other donors' samples. The CDR3 protein is CSARDQGRARGHTEAFF. CDR3 nucleotides: TGCAGTGCTAGAGACCAGGGGAGGGCGCGGGGGCACACTGAAGCTTTCTTT.